The text below deals with one T cell receptor beta chain. Its antigen is not identified. Only in-frame clones appear in the TCRdb table, and some are missing; sequencing was by immunoSEQ multiplex PCR. This table has 50,000 to 60,000 clones, less than 90% appearing once. This sample is drawn from a study of OX40 agonist ivuxolimab in advanced cancers. Study details: Aged about 20 to 80 with a mean of roughly 65 years, they were about 78% male. Checkpoint inhibitors had been given previously to approximately 40% of patients.

The germline gives CDR1 SGHRS, CDR2 YFSETQ. CDR3 length equals 17 residues. The junction had 12 bases not matched to a gene; V was cut back by 5 bases and J by 2 bases. The study's findings and limits: The antigens recognized by the expanded peripheral T cells, that is their antigen specificity, were not determined.

The origin of this receptor is an adult with an advanced solid tumor such as melanoma, head and neck, liver or kidney cancer. Material: CD4+ or CD8+ T cells sorted from blood, obtained in a trial of the OX40 agonist ivuxolimab. V gene TRBV5-1 combines with J gene TRBJ2-3; 9 bases line up with TRBD2. In DNA form, the CDR3 reads TGCGCCAGCAGGTCGGTGGAAGGCGGGGGGGCCACAGATACGCAGTATTTT. This encodes CASRSVEGGGATDTQYF.